The 9 T cell receptor beta chains given below trace back to one sample, sequenced in a study of T cell changes during pregnancy in multiple sclerosis. Assay used: immunoSEQ multiplex PCR; TCRdb lists only in-frame clones, some missing. Among about 51,000 clones, under 95% were seen once, and the ten largest hold around 0.58%. Specimen: CD4+ T cells from peripheral blood mononuclear cells, collected in the second trimester of pregnancy. These receptors were taken from a female donor with multiple sclerosis, enrolled in a pregnancy study.

This clone appeared once. CDR3: CASSIRWGLGAEAFF. For the CDR3, the DNA is TGTGCCAGCAGCATACGGTGGGGTCTAGGGGCTGAAGCTTTCTTT. The chain joins TRBV7-2 to TRBJ1-1; weak D call: TRBD1 (5 bases). The CDR3 sequence is 15 residues long. Germline lookup yields CDR1 SGHTA and CDR2 FQGNSA. Between the trimmed V and J ends, which lost 5 bases and 6 bases, there was a span of 19 bases.

This clone has more than one count but fewer than ten. In DNA, the CDR3 is TGTGCCACCAAAAGCGGGGGAAGCAATCAGCCCCAGCATTTT. Its protein product is CATKSGGSNQPQHF. The rearrangement links TRBV15 to TRBJ1-5; D may be TRBD1 (5 bases). Germline V gives CDR1 LNHNV, CDR2 YYDKDF (reference sequence). This CDR3 region has 14 residues. V was trimmed by 7 bases and J by 1 base, leaving 11 bases between them.

J is TRBJ2-7 and V is TRBV7-3; unclear D gene. Germline V lookup: CDR1 SGHTA, CDR2 FQGTGA. V was shortened by 5 bases and J by 2 bases, with 4 bases between the two germline ends. The CDR3 length is 11 residues. CDR3 in DNA: TGTGCCAGCAGCCCAACCTACGAGCAGTACTTC. This encodes CASSPTYEQYF.

This rearrangement joins TRBV15 to TRBJ1-4; TRBD1 aligns across 9 bases. The CDR3 covers 15 residues. V gave up 7 bases and J gave up 4 bases; unmatched junction bases: 7. Germline loops: CDR1 LNHNV, CDR2 YYDKDF (reference sequence). The CDR3 loop is CATKRGDRDNEKLFF. The CDR3 DNA reads as TGTGCCACCAAGCGAGGGGACAGGGATAATGAAAAACTGTTTTTT.

The chain couples TRBV11-2 to TRBJ1-2; weak D call: TRBD1 (5 bases). The V gene lost 3 bases and the J gene lost 4 bases, with 12 bases spanning the gap. This CDR3 is built from 14 residues. Germline loops: CDR1 SGHAT, CDR2 FQNNGV. The CDR3, as DNA: TGTGCCAGCAGCTTGGAAAACAGGCTCTATGGCTACACCTTC. As protein: CASSLENRLYGYTF.

This clone was seen a single time. The V and J genes are TRBV4-1 and TRBJ2-3; perhaps TRBD1 as D (5 bases). The V gene's germline CDR1 is MGHRA and CDR2 YSYEKL. The length of the CDR3 is 16 residues. V dropped 0 bases and J dropped 0 bases, with 10 bases sitting between them. CDR3 sequence reads: CASSQDGQGSTDTQYF. CDR3 bases: TGCGCCAGCAGCCAAGATGGGCAGGGAAGCACAGATACGCAGTATTTT.

This clone is classed as medium-sized. This CDR3 is CASSVEAAGGYGYTF. For the CDR3, the DNA is TGTGCCAGCAGCGTAGAAGCTGCGGGGGGCTATGGCTACACCTTC. This chain links TRBV9 with TRBJ1-2, with D tentatively TRBD1 (5 bases). The CDR3 is 15 amino acids. The V end was cut by 0 bases, the J end by 4 bases, with 13 bases between. Germline V lookup: CDR1 SGDLS, CDR2 YYNGEE.

The V gene is TRBV19, the J gene TRBJ1-2; 7 bases line up with TRBD1. Germline CDR1 and CDR2: LNHDA and SQIVND (reference sequence). V dropped 4 bases and J dropped 4; count of bases not matched to a gene: 6. This CDR3 is 14 amino acids long. Written as DNA, the CDR3 is TGTGCCAGTAGTACCCAGGACAGGATCTATGGCTACACCTTC. This gives the protein CASSTQDRIYGYTF.

The rearrangement links TRBV19 to TRBJ2-5; 10 nucleotides match TRBD2. This CDR3 comprises 15 residues. The germline CDR1 and CDR2 sequences are LNHDA and SQIVND (reference sequence). The junction had 11 bases not matched to a gene; V was cut back by 8 bases and J by 5 bases. The CDR3 nucleotides are TGTGCCAGTTCCCTCCTAGCGGGGGAGAAGGAGACCCAGTACTTC. Its protein product is CASSLLAGEKETQYF.